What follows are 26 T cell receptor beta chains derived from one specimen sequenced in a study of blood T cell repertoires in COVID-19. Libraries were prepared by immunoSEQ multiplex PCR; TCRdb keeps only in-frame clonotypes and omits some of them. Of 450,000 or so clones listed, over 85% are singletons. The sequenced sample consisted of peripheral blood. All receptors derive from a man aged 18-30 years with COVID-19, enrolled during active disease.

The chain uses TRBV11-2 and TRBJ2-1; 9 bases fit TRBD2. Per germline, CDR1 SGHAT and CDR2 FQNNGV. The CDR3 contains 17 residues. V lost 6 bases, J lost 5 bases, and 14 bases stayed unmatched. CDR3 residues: CASSPGGLAGWDNEQFF. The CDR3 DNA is TGTGCCAGCAGTCCAGGGGGGCTAGCGGGGTGGGACAATGAGCAGTTCTTC. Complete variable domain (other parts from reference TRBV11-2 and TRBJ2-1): EAGVAQSPRYKIIEKRQSVAFWCNPISGHATLYWYQQILGQGPKLLIQFQNNGVVDDSQLPKDRFSAERLKGVDSTLKIQPAKLEDSAVYLCASSPGGLAGWDNEQFFGPGTRLTVL.

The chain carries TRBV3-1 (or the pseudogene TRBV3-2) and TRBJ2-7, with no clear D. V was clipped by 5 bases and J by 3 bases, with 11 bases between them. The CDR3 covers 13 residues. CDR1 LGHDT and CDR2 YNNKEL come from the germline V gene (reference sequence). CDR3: CASSYSRGYEQYF. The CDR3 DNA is TGTGCCAGCAGCTATTCGAGAGGCTACGAGCAGTACTTC.

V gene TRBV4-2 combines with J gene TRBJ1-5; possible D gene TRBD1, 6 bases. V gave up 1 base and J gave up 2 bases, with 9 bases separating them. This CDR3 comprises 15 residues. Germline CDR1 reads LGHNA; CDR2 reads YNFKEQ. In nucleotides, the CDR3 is TGTGCCAGCAGCCAAGGACAGGAGGGCAATCAGCCCCAGCATTTT. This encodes CASSQGQEGNQPQHF.

CDR3 in amino acids: CASSFGQGEYQPQHF. For the CDR3, the DNA is TGTGCCAGCAGCTTCGGACAGGGGGAATATCAGCCCCAGCATTTT. The rearrangement links TRBV6-6 to TRBJ1-5, with 10 positions matching TRBD1. Trimming cost V 6 bases and J 5 bases; bases outside gene matches: 7. The CDR3 spans 15 residues. Germline CDR1 MNHNY, CDR2 SVGAGI (reference sequence).

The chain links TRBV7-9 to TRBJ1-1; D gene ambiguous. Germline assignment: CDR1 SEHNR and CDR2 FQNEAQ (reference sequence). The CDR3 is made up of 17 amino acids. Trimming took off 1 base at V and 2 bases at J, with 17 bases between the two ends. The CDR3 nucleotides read TGTGCCAGCAGCTTAGGACCTGTCCGGGATACCAACACTGAAGCTTTCTTT. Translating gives CASSLGPVRDTNTEAFF.

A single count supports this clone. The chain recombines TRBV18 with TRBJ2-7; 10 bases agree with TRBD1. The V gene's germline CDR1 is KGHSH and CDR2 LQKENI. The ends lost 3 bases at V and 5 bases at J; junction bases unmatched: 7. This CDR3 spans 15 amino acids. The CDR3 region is CASSPGTGDWNEQYF. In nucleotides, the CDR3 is TGTGCCAGCTCACCGGGGACAGGGGACTGGAACGAGCAGTACTTC.

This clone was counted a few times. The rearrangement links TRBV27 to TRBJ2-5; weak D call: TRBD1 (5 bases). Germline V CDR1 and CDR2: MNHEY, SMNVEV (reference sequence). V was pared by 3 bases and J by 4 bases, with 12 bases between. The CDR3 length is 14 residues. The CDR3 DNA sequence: TGTGCCAGCAGTTTGGCTAGAAGGGGAGAGACCCAGTACTTC. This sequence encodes CASSLARRGETQYF.

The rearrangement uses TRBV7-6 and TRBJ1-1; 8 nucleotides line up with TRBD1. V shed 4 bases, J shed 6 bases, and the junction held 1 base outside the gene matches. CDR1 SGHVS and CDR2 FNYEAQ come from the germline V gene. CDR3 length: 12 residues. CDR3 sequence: CASSSGGPEAFF. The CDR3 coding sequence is TGTGCCAGCAGCTCAGGGGGCCCTGAAGCTTTCTTT. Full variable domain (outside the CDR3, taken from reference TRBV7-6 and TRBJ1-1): GAGVSQSPRYKVTKRGQDVALRCDPISGHVSLYWYRQALGQGPEFLTYFNYEAQQDKSGLPNDRFSAERPEGSISTLTIQRTEQRDSAMYRCASSSGGPEAFFGQGTRLTVV.

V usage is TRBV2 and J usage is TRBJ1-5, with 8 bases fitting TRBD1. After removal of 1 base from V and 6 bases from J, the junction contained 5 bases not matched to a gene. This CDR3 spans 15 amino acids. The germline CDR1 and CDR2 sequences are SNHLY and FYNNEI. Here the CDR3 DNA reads TGTGCCAGCAGTGAAGGTGAAACAGGGGGTCAGCCCCAGCATTTT. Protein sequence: CASSEGETGGQPQHF.

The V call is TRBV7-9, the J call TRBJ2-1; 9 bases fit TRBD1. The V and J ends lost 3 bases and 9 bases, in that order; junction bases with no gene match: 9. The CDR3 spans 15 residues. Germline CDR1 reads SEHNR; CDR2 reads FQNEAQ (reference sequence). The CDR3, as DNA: TGTGCCAGCAGCTTTGACAGGGGGGGTTTAAGTGAGCAGTTCTTC. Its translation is CASSFDRGGLSEQFF.

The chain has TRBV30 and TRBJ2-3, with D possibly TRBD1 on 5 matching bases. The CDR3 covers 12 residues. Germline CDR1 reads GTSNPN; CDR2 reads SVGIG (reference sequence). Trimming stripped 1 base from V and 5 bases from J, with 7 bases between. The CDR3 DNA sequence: TGTGCCTGGAGTGGGGGCCAAGATACGCAGTATTTT. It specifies CAWSGGQDTQYF.

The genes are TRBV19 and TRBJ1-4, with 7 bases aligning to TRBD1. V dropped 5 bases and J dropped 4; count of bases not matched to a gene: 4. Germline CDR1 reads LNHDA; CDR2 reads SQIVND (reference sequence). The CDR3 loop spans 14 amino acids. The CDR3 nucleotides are TGTGCCAGTAGTCGACAGGGCCTTAATGAAAAACTGTTTTTT. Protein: CASSRQGLNEKLFF.

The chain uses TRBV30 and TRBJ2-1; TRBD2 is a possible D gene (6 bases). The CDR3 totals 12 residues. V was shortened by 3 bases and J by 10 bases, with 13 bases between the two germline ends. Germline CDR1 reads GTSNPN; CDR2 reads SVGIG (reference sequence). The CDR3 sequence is CAWSPLAIEQFF. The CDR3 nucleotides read TGTGCCTGGAGCCCACTAGCTATCGAGCAGTTCTTC. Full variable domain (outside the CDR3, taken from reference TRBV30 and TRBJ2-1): SQTIHQWPATLVQPVGSPLSLECTVEGTSNPNLYWYRQAAGRGLQLLFYSVGIGQISSEVPQNLSASRPQDRQFILSSKKLLLSDSGFYLCAWSPLAIEQFFGPGTRLTVL.

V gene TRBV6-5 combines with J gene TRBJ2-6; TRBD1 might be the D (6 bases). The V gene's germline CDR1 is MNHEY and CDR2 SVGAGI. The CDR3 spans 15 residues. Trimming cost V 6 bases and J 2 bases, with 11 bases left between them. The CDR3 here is CASSHTGTGANVLTF. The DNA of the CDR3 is TGTGCCAGCAGCCACACAGGGACTGGGGCCAACGTCCTGACTTTC.

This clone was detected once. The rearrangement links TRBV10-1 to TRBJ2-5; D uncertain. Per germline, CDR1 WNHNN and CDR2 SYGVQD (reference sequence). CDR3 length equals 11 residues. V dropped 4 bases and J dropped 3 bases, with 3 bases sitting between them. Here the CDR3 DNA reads TGCGCCAGCAGTGTAAAAGAGACCCAGTACTTC. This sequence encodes CASSVKETQYF.

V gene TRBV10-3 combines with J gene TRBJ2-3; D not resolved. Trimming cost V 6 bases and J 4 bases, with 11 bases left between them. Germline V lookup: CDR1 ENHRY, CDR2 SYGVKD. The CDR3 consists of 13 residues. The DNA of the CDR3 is TGTGCCATCAGGGGTAGAAGCGCAGATACGCAGTATTTT. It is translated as CAIRGRSADTQYF.

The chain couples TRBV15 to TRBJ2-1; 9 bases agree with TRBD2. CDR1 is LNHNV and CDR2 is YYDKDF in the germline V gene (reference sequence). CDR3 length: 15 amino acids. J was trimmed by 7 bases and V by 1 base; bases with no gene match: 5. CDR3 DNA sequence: TGTGCCACCAGCAGAGGGCCTAGCGGGGCGAATGAGCAGTTCTTC. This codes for CATSRGPSGANEQFF.

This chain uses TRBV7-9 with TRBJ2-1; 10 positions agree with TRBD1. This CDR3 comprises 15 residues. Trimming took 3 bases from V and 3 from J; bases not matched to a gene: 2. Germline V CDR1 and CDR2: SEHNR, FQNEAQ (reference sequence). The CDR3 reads CASSFRTGGYNEQFF. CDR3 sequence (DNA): TGTGCCAGCAGCTTTCGGACAGGGGGCTACAATGAGCAGTTCTTC.

The CDR3 coding sequence is TGTGCCAGCAGGGGAGAGAACTATGGCTACACCTTC. Its protein product is CASRGENYGYTF. V is TRBV6-5 and J is TRBJ1-2; D gene uncertain. The germline gives CDR1 MNHEY, CDR2 SVGAGI. The CDR3 sequence is 12 residues long. Trimming removed 6 bases from V and 2 bases from J, with 7 bases in between.

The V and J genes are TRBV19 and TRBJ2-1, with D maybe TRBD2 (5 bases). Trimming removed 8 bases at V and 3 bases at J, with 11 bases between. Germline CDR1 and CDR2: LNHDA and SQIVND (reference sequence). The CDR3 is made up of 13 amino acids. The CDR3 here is CASSEGSYNEQFF. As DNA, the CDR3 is TGTGCCAGTTCGGAAGGGAGCTACAATGAGCAGTTCTTC.

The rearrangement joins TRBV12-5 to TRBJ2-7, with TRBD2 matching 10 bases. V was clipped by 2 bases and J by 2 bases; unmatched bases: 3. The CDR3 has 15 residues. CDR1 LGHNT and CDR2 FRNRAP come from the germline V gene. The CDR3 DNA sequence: TGTGCTAGTGGTTTGTGGACTAGCGGTGCCTACGAGCAGTACTTC. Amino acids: CASGLWTSGAYEQYF.

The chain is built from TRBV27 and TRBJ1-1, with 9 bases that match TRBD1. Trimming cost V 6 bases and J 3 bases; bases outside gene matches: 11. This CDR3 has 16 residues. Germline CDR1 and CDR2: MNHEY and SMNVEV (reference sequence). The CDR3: CASRSQGARGDTEAFF. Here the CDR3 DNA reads TGTGCCAGCAGGTCACAGGGGGCGCGTGGTGACACTGAAGCTTTCTTT.

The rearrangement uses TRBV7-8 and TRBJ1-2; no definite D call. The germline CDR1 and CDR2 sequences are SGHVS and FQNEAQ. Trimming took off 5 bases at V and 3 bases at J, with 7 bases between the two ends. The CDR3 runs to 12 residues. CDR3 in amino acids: CASSPSHYGYTF. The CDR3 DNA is TGTGCCAGCAGCCCCAGTCACTATGGCTACACCTTC.

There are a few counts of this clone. CDR3 in DNA: TGCAGTGCTCCCAACTACAATGAGCAGTTCTTC. The encoded protein is CSAPNYNEQFF. The V call is TRBV20-1, the J call TRBJ2-1; D unclear. The V end was cut by 5 bases, the J end by 3 bases, with 5 bases between. The length of the CDR3 is 11 residues. Germline-derived CDR1 and CDR2 are DFQATT and SNEGSKA (reference sequence).

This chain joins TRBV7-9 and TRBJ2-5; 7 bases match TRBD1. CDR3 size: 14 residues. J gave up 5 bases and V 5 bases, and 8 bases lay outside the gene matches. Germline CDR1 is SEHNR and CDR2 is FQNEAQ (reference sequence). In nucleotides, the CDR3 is TGTGCCAGCAGCCGACAGGGAGTAGGGGAGACCCAGTACTTC. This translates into CASSRQGVGETQYF.

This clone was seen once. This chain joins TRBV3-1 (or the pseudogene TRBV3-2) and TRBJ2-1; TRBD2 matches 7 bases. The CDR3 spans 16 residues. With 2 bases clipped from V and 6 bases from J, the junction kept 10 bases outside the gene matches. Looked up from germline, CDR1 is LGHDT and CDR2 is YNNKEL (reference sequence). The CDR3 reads CASSQLGLADINEQFF. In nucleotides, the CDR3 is TGTGCCAGCAGCCAATTAGGCCTAGCGGACATCAATGAGCAGTTCTTC.